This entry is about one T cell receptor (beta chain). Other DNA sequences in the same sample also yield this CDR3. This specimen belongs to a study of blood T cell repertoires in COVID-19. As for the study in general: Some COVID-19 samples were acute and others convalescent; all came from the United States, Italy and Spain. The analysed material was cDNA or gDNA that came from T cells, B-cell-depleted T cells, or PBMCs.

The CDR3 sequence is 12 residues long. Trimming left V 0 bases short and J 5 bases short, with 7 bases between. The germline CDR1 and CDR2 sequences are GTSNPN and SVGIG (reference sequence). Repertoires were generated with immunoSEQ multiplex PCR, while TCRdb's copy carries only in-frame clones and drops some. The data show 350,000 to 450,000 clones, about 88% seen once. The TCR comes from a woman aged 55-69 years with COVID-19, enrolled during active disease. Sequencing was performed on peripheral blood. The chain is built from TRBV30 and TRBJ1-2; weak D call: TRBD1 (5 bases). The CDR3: CAWSVTDYGYTF. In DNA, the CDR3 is TGTGCCTGGAGTGTGACAGATTATGGCTACACCTTC.